The 8 T cell receptor beta chains in this list originate from one sample, sequenced in a study of brain T cells in children with intractable seizures. Sequencing was performed with immunoSEQ multiplex PCR; in TCRdb, only in-frame clones are kept and a portion is missing. The sample lists about 120,000 clones; 90% to 95% were seen once. This specimen was peripheral blood, taken at surgery. The receptor source for this set is a boy less than two years old with hemimegalencephaly and intractable seizures.

The chain links TRBV24-1 to TRBJ2-1, with 11 bases matching TRBD1. CDR1 KGHDR and CDR2 SFDVKD come from the germline V gene. The CDR3 covers 16 residues. V was clipped by 3 bases and J by 7 bases; unmatched bases: 7. For the CDR3, the DNA is TGTGCCACCAGTGATCACGGACAGGGGGCTGGAAATGAGCAGTTCTTC. It codes for CATSDHGQGAGNEQFF.

V and J are TRBV7-9 and TRBJ2-1; 11 nucleotides agree with TRBD2. CDR3 length equals 18 residues. In germline, CDR1 is SEHNR, CDR2 FQNEAQ (reference sequence). V lost 3 bases and J lost 11; bases outside the gene matches: 18. CDR3 amino acids: CASSFCNVAGGPVCKQFF. The DNA of the CDR3 is TGTGCCAGCAGCTTCTGTAATGTAGCGGGAGGGCCGGTCTGTAAGCAGTTCTTC.

The chain employs TRBV4-1 and TRBJ2-2, with D unclear. This CDR3 comprises 14 residues. Germline loops: CDR1 MGHRA, CDR2 YSYEKL. Trimming cost V 3 bases and J 1 base, with 6 bases left between them. The CDR3 DNA reads TGCGCCAGCAGCCAGGTTCAGAACACCGGGGAGCTGTTTTTT. Amino acid sequence: CASSQVQNTGELFF.

The rearrangement links TRBV6-5 to TRBJ1-1; the D is unclear. The CDR3 has 14 residues. Germline CDR1 is MNHEY and CDR2 is SVGAGI. V lost 2 bases and J lost 6, with 13 bases in between. The CDR3 DNA reads TGTGCCAGCAGTTACGTGGCAGGCCAGGCTGAAGCTTTCTTT. It specifies CASSYVAGQAEAFF.

This chain connects TRBV5-1 to TRBJ2-2; D unresolved. The CDR3 runs to 15 residues. Germline lookup yields CDR1 SGHRS and CDR2 YFSETQ. Trimming cost V 0 bases and J 1 base, with 7 bases left between them. The CDR3 DNA sequence: TGCGCCAGCAGCTTGGAAACCATGAACACCGGGGAGCTGTTTTTT. It yields the protein CASSLETMNTGELFF.

The rearrangement uses TRBV6-7 and TRBJ1-1, with D maybe TRBD1 (6 bases). TRBV6-7 is an ORF for which the function is uncertain. This CDR3 is built from 15 residues. The V and J ends lost 2 bases and 1 base respectively, with 11 bases between them. CDR3: CASSYVGTTNTEAFF. CDR3 DNA: TGTGCCAGCAGTTACGTTGGGACAACGAACACTGAAGCTTTCTTT.

This clone was observed once. This chain connects TRBV19 to TRBJ1-2, with D unclear. V shed 7 bases and J shed 3 bases, with 12 bases lying between them. CDR1 is LNHDA and CDR2 is SQIVND in the germline V gene (reference sequence). The CDR3 is 13 amino acids. The CDR3 spells CASKEGADYGYTF. DNA for the CDR3: TGTGCCAGTAAGGAGGGAGCAGACTATGGCTACACCTTC.

Only a few counts were recorded for this clone. The V call is TRBV7-9, the J call TRBJ2-7; D is ambiguous. V was cut by 6 bases and J by 4 bases, with 16 bases left in between. CDR1 and CDR2 (germline): SEHNR, FQNEAQ (reference sequence). The CDR3 loop spans 14 amino acids. The CDR3 here is CASSNDLSAYEQYF. The CDR3 coding sequence is TGTGCCAGCAGTAACGACCTCTCTGCATACGAGCAGTACTTC.